Below are 32 T cell receptor beta chains sequenced from a single sample in a study of OX40 agonist ivuxolimab in advanced cancers. Sequencing was performed with immunoSEQ multiplex PCR; in TCRdb, only in-frame clones are kept and a portion is missing. The data hold about 50,000 clones, with 60% to 80% observed a single time. Sequenced here: CD4+ or CD8+ T cells sorted from blood, sampled in a trial of the OX40 agonist ivuxolimab. These receptors came from an adult with an advanced solid tumor such as melanoma, head and neck, liver or kidney cancer.

This clone was seen more than once but under ten times. The gene calls are TRBV12-2 and TRBJ2-7; the D call in the table, TRBD2, was not verified against the DNA. TRBV12-2 is designated a pseudogene. The CDR3 runs to 16 residues. CDR3 in amino acids: CASRQLGTSGRDEQYF. The CDR3 coding sequence is TGTGCAAGTCGCCAACTAGGGACTAGCGGGAGGGACGAGCAGTACTTC.

This chain's CDR3 is CASSLSSTDTGELFF. In DNA form, the CDR3 reads TGTGCCAGCAGTTTATCCTCTACAGATACCGGGGAGCTGTTTTTT. V usage is TRBV27 and J usage is TRBJ2-2; D unresolved. CDR1 MNHEY and CDR2 SMNVEV come from the germline V gene (reference sequence). V was trimmed by 0 bases and J by 5 bases, leaving 10 bases between them. The CDR3 extends over 15 amino acids.

J is TRBJ1-4 and V is TRBV27; no reliable D call. From germline, CDR1 is MNHEY and CDR2 SMNVEV (reference sequence). CDR3 length: 14 residues. The V and J ends lost 3 bases and 4 bases respectively, with 9 bases between them. The CDR3 region is CASSFGRGNEKLFF. The DNA of the CDR3 is TGTGCCAGCAGTTTCGGACGGGGTAATGAAAAACTGTTTTTT.

The sample holds a few counts of this clone. This CDR3 is CASSYSGEIYEQYF. In nucleotides, the CDR3 is TGTGCCAGCAGTTACTCGGGAGAAATCTACGAGCAGTACTTC. The chain combines TRBV6-6 with TRBJ2-7; D is possibly TRBD2 (5 bases). CDR1 is MNHNY, CDR2 SVGAGI, per germline (reference sequence). The CDR3 is 14 amino acids. The V and J ends lost 0 bases and 3 bases respectively, with 9 bases between them.

The chain combines TRBV19 with TRBJ2-1; 11 nucleotides line up with TRBD1. The CDR3 is 15 residues long. Germline V CDR1 and CDR2: LNHDA, SQIVND (reference sequence). The V gene end was trimmed by 5 bases and the J gene end by 6 bases; junction bases not matched to a gene: 6. The CDR3 spells CASSHGGTGGNEQFF. The CDR3 bases are TGTGCCAGTAGTCATGGGGGGACAGGGGGCAATGAGCAGTTCTTC. Filled out from reference TRBV19 and TRBJ2-1, the complete variable domain reads DGGITQSPKYLFRKEGQNVTLSCEQNLNHDAMYWYRQDPGQGLRLIYYSQIVNDFQKGDIAEGYSVSREKKESFPLTVTSAQKNPTAFYLCASSHGGTGGNEQFFGPGTRLTVL.

The chain has TRBV7-2 and TRBJ2-1, with TRBD2 identical over 9 bases. Germline V CDR1 and CDR2: SGHTA, FQGNSA. Trimming removed 2 bases from V and 0 bases from J; junction bases left unmatched: 8. This CDR3 comprises 18 residues. The CDR3 nucleotides read TGTGCCAGCAGCTTACGGCTAGCGGGACGTTTCTCCTACAATGAGCAGTTCTTC. Protein product: CASSLRLAGRFSYNEQFF. Together with reference TRBV7-2 and TRBJ2-1, the CDR3 gives the full variable domain: GAGVSQSPSNKVTEKGKDVELRCDPISGHTALYWYRQSLGQGLEFLIYFQGNSAPDKSGLPSDRFSAERTGGSVSTLTIQRTQQEDSAVYLCASSLRLAGRFSYNEQFFGPGTRLTVL.

V and J are TRBV5-1 and TRBJ2-1, with a weak D call TRBD2 (5 bases). Germline values: CDR1 SGHRS, CDR2 YFSETQ. V was trimmed by 4 bases and J by 5 bases, leaving 25 bases between them. This CDR3 is built from 18 residues. CDR3 nucleotide sequence: TGCGCCAGCAGCCCCTGGACTGGTAAGAGTGGTGGGAACAATGAGCAGTTCTTC. Translation gives CASSPWTGKSGGNNEQFF.

CDR3 bases: TGTGCCAGCAGTCGGGGACAGACCCTCTCTGGGGCCAACGTCCTGACTTTC. It is translated as CASSRGQTLSGANVLTF. The chain is built from TRBV2 and TRBJ2-6; 7 nucleotides line up with TRBD1. The V segment lost 5 bases and the J segment 0 bases; nucleotides outside the gene matches: 7. The CDR3 covers 17 residues. Per germline, CDR1 SNHLY and CDR2 FYNNEI.

This rearrangement joins TRBV10-2 to TRBJ2-1; 11 nucleotides agree with TRBD2. J lost 0 bases, V lost 2 bases, and 9 bases had no gene match. The CDR3 is 19 amino acids. The V gene's germline CDR1 is WSHSY and CDR2 SAAADI. The CDR3 reads CASSEPGLAAFSSYNEQFF. The CDR3 region has the DNA TGCGCCAGCAGTGAGCCGGGACTAGCGGCCTTCAGCTCCTACAATGAGCAGTTCTTC.

The genes are TRBV6-1 and TRBJ2-7, with a possible D match to TRBD1 (5 bases). Deletions cut 2 bases from V and 3 bases from J, with 8 bases between. Germline values: CDR1 MNHNS, CDR2 SASEGT. This CDR3 spans 13 amino acids. The DNA of the CDR3 is TGTGCCAGCAGTGAATTGGGGCTCTACGAGCAGTACTTC. It is translated as CASSELGLYEQYF.

The chain links TRBV2 to TRBJ2-1; D unclear. Per germline, CDR1 SNHLY and CDR2 FYNNEI. The CDR3 is made up of 12 amino acids. Trimming shortened V by 6 bases and J by 7 bases, and 10 bases separated the two germline ends. CDR3 protein: CASRAQMNEQFF. The CDR3 coding sequence is TGTGCCAGCAGGGCTCAGATGAATGAGCAGTTCTTC.

The J gene is TRBJ1-1, the V gene TRBV19; 8 positions match TRBD1. Trimming removed 7 bases from V and 11 bases from J; junction bases left unmatched: 9. Germline CDR1 is LNHDA and CDR2 is SQIVND (reference sequence). The CDR3 loop spans 12 amino acids. In nucleotides, the CDR3 is TGTGCCAGTAACAGGTCAGGGGGCGCCGCTTTCTTT. Amino acid sequence: CASNRSGGAAFF.

The chain is built from TRBV7-7 and TRBJ1-1; weak D call: TRBD1 (5 bases). CDR1 SSHAT and CDR2 FNYEAQ come from the germline V gene (reference sequence). The CDR3 is 13 residues long. Between the trimmed V and J ends, which lost 6 bases and 2 bases, there was a span of 10 bases. CDR3 in DNA: TGTGCCAGCAGTCGCGACAGCAACACTGAAGCTTTCTTT. Translating it yields CASSRDSNTEAFF.

The genes are TRBV11-2 and TRBJ1-2; 9 bases are shared with TRBD1. In germline, CDR1 is SGHAT, CDR2 FQNNGV. The ends lost 5 bases at V and 8 bases at J; junction bases unmatched: 9. The CDR3 is 14 residues long. The CDR3 sequence: CASSRSGTGFGYTF. In DNA, the CDR3 is TGTGCCAGCAGCCGCTCCGGGACAGGGTTCGGCTACACCTTC.

The rearrangement uses TRBV19 and TRBJ2-1, with 7 bases matching TRBD2. V lost 1 base to trimming and J lost 6 bases; unmatched junction nucleotides: 9. CDR3 length equals 16 residues. Per the germline V gene, CDR1 is LNHDA and CDR2 is SQIVND (reference sequence). The chain's CDR3 is CASSIGGRGRLNEQFF. Here the CDR3 DNA reads TGTGCCAGTAGTATAGGTGGGAGGGGACGGCTCAATGAGCAGTTCTTC.

V is TRBV28 and J is TRBJ2-7; no firm D call. The ends were cut back, 3 bases at V and 5 bases at J, with 14 bases in the middle. CDR3 size: 14 residues. Germline loops: CDR1 MDHEN, CDR2 SYDVKM. The CDR3 nucleotides read TGTGCCAGCAGTTTGAAAGGGTTGAGGCACGAGCAGTACTTC. Amino acid sequence: CASSLKGLRHEQYF.

CDR3 bases: TGTGCCAGCAGTTACTTACAAAACTATGGCTACACCTTC. Encoded protein: CASSYLQNYGYTF. The chain uses TRBV6-5 and TRBJ1-2; D not resolved. The germline gives CDR1 MNHEY, CDR2 SVGAGI. V lost 1 base and J lost 2, with 5 bases in between. This CDR3 contains 13 residues.

The chain employs TRBV7-7 and TRBJ2-1; 7 positions agree with TRBD1. Looked up from germline, CDR1 is SSHAT and CDR2 is FNYEAQ (reference sequence). Trimming cost V 5 bases and J 1 base; bases outside gene matches: 5. This CDR3 is 15 amino acids long. The CDR3 protein is CASSQRQGSYNEQFF. In nucleotides, the CDR3 is TGTGCCAGCAGCCAACGACAGGGTTCCTACAATGAGCAGTTCTTC.

This clone has a single count. The chain joins TRBV5-4 to TRBJ1-4, with 7 bases that match TRBD1. Germline lookup yields CDR1 SGHNT and CDR2 YYREEE (reference sequence). The CDR3 totals 12 residues. Unmatched junction bases numbered 0, after V lost 0 bases and J lost 10 bases. CDR3 DNA: TGTGCCAGCAGCTTGGGGACAGGAAAACTGTTTTTT. Translating gives CASSLGTGKLFF.

This chain links TRBV28 with TRBJ1-5, with TRBD1 matching 7 bases. The J segment lost 5 bases and the V segment lost 8 bases, leaving 9 bases of the junction unmatched. The germline V gene encodes CDR1 MDHEN and CDR2 SYDVKM. This CDR3 region has 14 residues. CDR3 DNA sequence: TGTGCCAGCGCAAGAACAGGGGCCTATCAGCCCCAGCATTTT. Protein: CASARTGAYQPQHF.

The genes are TRBV28 and TRBJ2-7, with D tentatively TRBD1 (5 bases). This CDR3 has 13 residues. Germline loops: CDR1 MDHEN, CDR2 SYDVKM. Trimming cost V 2 bases and J 3 bases, with 8 bases left between them. CDR3 bases: TGTGCCAGCAGTTTAGGGGCTGACTACGAGCAGTACTTC. Its translation: CASSLGADYEQYF.

The chain uses TRBV29-1 and TRBJ1-4, with a possible D match to TRBD1 (5 bases). This CDR3 has 15 residues. CDR1 is SQVTM, CDR2 ANQGSEA, per germline. V was clipped by 4 bases and J by 1 base, with 13 bases between them. CDR3 nucleotides: TGCAGCGTTGGCCCTCTGGGGGAAACTAATGAAAAACTGTTTTTT. Protein: CSVGPLGETNEKLFF.

The rearrangement links TRBV20-1 to TRBJ1-2; D might be TRBD1 (5 bases). The ends were cut back, 6 bases at V and 8 bases at J, with 10 bases in the middle. The CDR3 loop spans 10 amino acids. Germline-derived CDR1 and CDR2 are DFQATT and SNEGSKA (reference sequence). CDR3 DNA sequence: TGCAGTGCCTCGACAGAAGGCTACACCTTC. This sequence encodes CSASTEGYTF.

The V call is TRBV9, the J call TRBJ1-6; the D gene is possibly TRBD1 (6 bases). This CDR3 has 15 amino acids. V lost 0 bases and J 10 bases, leaving 14 bases between the germline ends. From germline, CDR1 is SGDLS and CDR2 YYNGEE. CDR3 region: CASSVGAGEQSPLHF. Here the CDR3 DNA reads TGTGCCAGCAGCGTAGGGGCAGGGGAACAATCACCCCTCCACTTT.

The rearrangement joins TRBV5-5 to TRBJ1-2, with D possibly being TRBD1 (5 bases). The CDR3 sequence is 16 residues long. Germline V lookup: CDR1 SGHKS, CDR2 YYEKEE (reference sequence). Trimming removed 0 bases at V and 4 bases at J, with 16 bases between. The CDR3 region is CASSLAARGSSYGYTF. CDR3 bases: TGTGCCAGCAGCTTGGCCGCTAGGGGAAGTAGCTATGGCTACACCTTC.

This clone was detected only once. The V gene is TRBV14, the J gene TRBJ2-1; D unclear. This CDR3 is built from 14 residues. The ends were cut back, 0 bases at V and 9 bases at J, with 12 bases in the middle. Germline CDR1 reads SGHDN; CDR2 reads FVKESK. The CDR3 region is CASSQEFLLREQFF. The CDR3 DNA is TGTGCCAGCAGCCAAGAATTCCTATTGCGTGAGCAGTTCTTC.

The chain combines TRBV1 with TRBJ2-3; the D call of TRBD2 is as the table states it, not checked on the DNA. TRBV1 is labeled a pseudogene. The CDR3 has 14 amino acids. In DNA form, the CDR3 reads TGCACCAGCAGCCCCCGAGCCTCCACAGATACGCAGTATTTT. Translated: CTSSPRASTDTQYF.

The J gene is TRBJ2-3, the V gene TRBV18; TRBD1 agrees at 7 bases. This CDR3 is built from 15 residues. Germline lookup yields CDR1 KGHSH and CDR2 LQKENI. Trimming removed 2 bases from V and 0 bases from J; junction bases left unmatched: 2. CDR3 DNA: TGTGCCAGCTCACCAGGACAGGTCAGCACAGATACGCAGTATTTT. Its translation is CASSPGQVSTDTQYF. The whole variable domain, remainder taken from reference TRBV18 and TRBJ2-3, is NAGVMQNPRHLVRRRGQEARLRCSPMKGHSHVYWYRQLPEEGLKFMVYLQKENIIDESGMPKERFSAEFPKEGPSILRIQQVVRGDSAAYFCASSPGQVSTDTQYFGPGTRLTVL.

The chain uses TRBV5-1 and TRBJ1-1, with D perhaps matching TRBD1 (5 bases). From germline, CDR1 is SGHRS and CDR2 YFSETQ. There are 18 residues in the CDR3. V lost 1 base to trimming and J lost 0 bases, with 19 bases between them. CDR3 region: CASSLLQHSGAVNTEAFF. In DNA form, the CDR3 reads TGCGCCAGCAGCTTGCTTCAACACTCCGGGGCCGTGAACACTGAAGCTTTCTTT.

The V and J genes are TRBV18 and TRBJ1-5; no definite D call. Trimming left V 2 bases short and J 0 bases short, with 11 bases between. In germline, CDR1 is KGHSH, CDR2 LQKENI. This CDR3 is 16 amino acids long. CDR3 protein: CASSPNGWHSNQPQHF. CDR3 DNA sequence: TGTGCCAGCTCACCAAACGGGTGGCATAGCAATCAGCCCCAGCATTTT.

The chain uses TRBV5-6 and TRBJ1-2; 7 positions match TRBD1. The CDR3 has 17 amino acids. The V gene end was trimmed by 0 bases and the J gene end by 5 bases; junction bases not matched to a gene: 13. Germline assignment: CDR1 SGHDT and CDR2 YYEEEE. DNA of the CDR3: TGTGCCAGCAGCTTGGTACAGGGGATTGACTCCCTATATGGCTACACCTTC. Its protein product is CASSLVQGIDSLYGYTF.

This chain joins TRBV27 and TRBJ1-1; D not resolved. The CDR3 covers 15 residues. Germline V gene sequence: CDR1 MNHEY, CDR2 SMNVEV (reference sequence). V lost 6 bases, J lost 2 bases, and 16 bases lay in between. The CDR3 DNA sequence: TGTGCCAGCAGGCGCTCAAGGAGGGTAAACACTGAAGCTTTCTTT. The encoded protein is CASRRSRRVNTEAFF.